These T cell receptor beta chains were read from a single sample in a study of technical replicates of blood from a handful of donors. Profiled with immunoSEQ multiplex PCR; TCRdb holds only in-frame clones, not every one. The table shows about 80,000 clones, with roughly nine tenths occurring only once. Sequenced material: T cells isolated from PBMCs. The receptors were gathered from a human donor in good health. Each CDR3 is given with its conserved first and last residue. D genes are given only for firm matches. Some rows mark clone size as missing; the rest say once, few, many or name a class of expanded clone.

D	V	size	J	CDR3	DNA
TRBD1	TRBV10-3	.	TRBJ2-7	CAINRDREDWRYF	TGTGCCATCAATCGGGACAGGGAAGACTGGAGATACTTC
TRBD2	TRBV29-1	.	TRBJ2-1	CSARTSVYNEQFF	TGCAGCGCTAGGACTAGCGTGTACAATGAGCAGTTCTTC
.	TRBV6-6	.	TRBJ2-3	CASRDAKDRYTDTQYF	TGTGCCAGCAGAGACGCTAAAGACAGGTACACAGATACGCAGTATTTT
TRBD1	TRBV7-3	.	TRBJ1-1	CASSFTGVNTEAFF	TGTGCCAGCAGCTTTACAGGGGTGAACACTGAAGCTTTCTTT
TRBD1	TRBV7-9	.	TRBJ1-5	CASSSFGQGRNQPQHF	TGTGCCAGCAGCTCATTTGGACAGGGGCGCAATCAGCCCCAGCATTTT
.	TRBV19	.	TRBJ1-1	CASSSFSGLGNTEAFF	TGTGCCAGTAGTTCATTTTCGGGTCTGGGGAACACTGAAGCTTTCTTT
.	TRBV7-9	.	TRBJ1-1	CASTIRSMNTEAFF	TGTGCCAGCACCATACGGAGCATGAACACTGAAGCTTTCTTT
TRBD2	TRBV5-1	.	TRBJ2-2	CASVARGLADTGELFF	TGCGCCAGCGTAGCAAGGGGACTAGCGGACACCGGGGAGCTGTTTTTT
.	TRBV28	.	TRBJ2-3	CASRDNSAPRTDTQYF	TGTGCCAGCAGAGACAACAGTGCTCCCCGCACAGATACGCAGTATTTT
.	TRBV30	.	TRBJ1-2	CAWSVLGHAIDNYGYTF	TGTGCCTGGAGTGTACTGGGACACGCAATTGATAACTATGGCTACACCTTC
TRBD1	TRBV19	.	TRBJ1-1	CASNGGGTGVVQMNTEAFF	TGTGCCAGTAATGGGGGAGGGACAGGAGTAGTCCAAATGAACACTGAAGCTTTCTTT
.	TRBV5-6	.	TRBJ2-2	CASSPPHMNTGELFF	TGTGCCAGCTCCCCCCCACACATGAACACCGGGGAGCTGTTTTTT
.	TRBV19	.	TRBJ1-4	CASSIGTANEKLFF	TGTGCCAGTAGTATAGGGACAGCTAATGAAAAACTGTTTTTT
.	TRBV7-2	once	TRBJ2-7	CASSLGGGIREQYF	TGTGCCAGCAGCTTAGGCGGCGGTATTAGAGAGCAGTACTTC
TRBD2	TRBV7-2	.	TRBJ2-3	CASSFSGSRTDTQYF	TGTGCCAGCAGCTTTAGCGGGAGTAGGACAGATACGCAGTATTTT
.	TRBV9	.	TRBJ1-4	CASSPGGEKLFF	TGTGCCAGCTCCCCCGGGGGAGAAAAACTGTTTTTT
.	TRBV5-4	.	TRBJ1-1	CASSLALTENTEAFF	TGTGCCAGCAGCTTGGCCCTGACAGAAAACACTGAAGCTTTCTTT
TRBD1	TRBV7-2	.	TRBJ1-1	CASSSAGGNTEAFF	TGTGCCAGCAGCTCAGCAGGGGGCAACACTGAAGCTTTCTTT
.	TRBV19	.	TRBJ2-2	CASSAPSHGFTGELFF	TGTGCCAGTAGTGCCCCGAGCCACGGTTTCACCGGGGAGCTGTTTTTT
TRBD2	TRBV7-8	.	TRBJ2-1	CASRDRAGSSYNEQFF	TGTGCCAGCAGAGATAGAGCGGGGAGCTCCTACAATGAGCAGTTCTTC
.	TRBV11-2	.	TRBJ2-7	CASSFSYQGYEQYF	TGTGCCAGCAGCTTTTCATACCAGGGTTACGAGCAGTACTTC
TRBD1	TRBV11-3	.	TRBJ2-3	CASSPELGTAGNTDTQYF	TGTGCCAGCAGCCCCGAACTAGGGACAGCCGGGAACACAGATACGCAGTATTTT
TRBD2	TRBV10-3	.	TRBJ2-1	CAARMGTSGLSYNEQFF	TGTGCCGCCCGAATGGGGACTAGCGGACTCTCCTACAATGAGCAGTTCTTC
.	TRBV7-6	.	TRBJ2-5	CAARYETQYF	TGTGCCGCTAGGTATGAGACCCAGTACTTC
.	TRBV6-1	.	TRBJ1-1	CASSENPRDTEAFF	TGTGCCAGCAGTGAAAACCCCAGGGACACTGAAGCTTTCTTT
TRBD2	TRBV2	.	TRBJ2-5	CASLRWTSGTSSRGETQYF	TGTGCCAGCCTAAGGTGGACTAGCGGGACGAGTTCCCGGGGAGAGACCCAGTACTTC
.	TRBV12-5	.	TRBJ2-3	CASGGADTQYF	TGTGCTAGTGGGGGCGCAGATACGCAGTATTTT
TRBD2	TRBV18	.	TRBJ2-7	CASSQGASGRNEQYF	TGTGCCAGCTCACAAGGAGCTAGCGGGAGAAACGAGCAGTACTTC
.	TRBV4-1	.	TRBJ2-7	CASSPTGSSYEQYF	TGCGCCAGCAGCCCCACCGGGAGCTCCTACGAGCAGTACTTC
.	TRBV29-1	.	TRBJ1-2	CSEKPQGNYGYTF	TGCAGCGAAAAACCCCAGGGGAACTATGGCTACACCTTC
.	TRBV7-3	.	TRBJ2-3	CASRFGGTDTQYF	TGTGCCAGCAGATTTGGGGGGACAGATACGCAGTATTTT
.	TRBV11-3	.	TRBJ1-1	CASSFGTFSMNTEAFF	TGTGCCAGCAGCTTCGGGACATTTAGCATGAACACTGAAGCTTTCTTT
TRBD2	TRBV6-5	few	TRBJ2-7	CASSWASGNYEQYF	TGTGCCAGCAGTTGGGCTAGCGGGAACTACGAGCAGTACTTC
.	TRBV18	.	TRBJ1-1	CASSPPGRGNTEAFF	TGTGCCAGCTCACCACCGGGCAGGGGGAACACTGAAGCTTTCTTT
TRBD1	TRBV5-1	.	TRBJ1-2	CASSSGQGQRGYTF	TGCGCCAGCAGCTCGGGACAGGGGCAGAGGGGCTACACCTTC
.	TRBV11-2	.	TRBJ2-7	CASSSTLAWEQYF	TGTGCCAGCAGCTCGACCCTAGCTTGGGAGCAGTACTTC
.	TRBV27	once	TRBJ1-2	CASSLSINREYGYTF	TGTGCCAGCAGTTTATCGATAAACAGGGAATATGGCTACACCTTC
.	TRBV28	.	TRBJ1-2	CASSLSFGSYGYTF	TGTGCCAGCAGTTTATCCTTCGGTAGCTATGGCTACACCTTC
.	TRBV28	.	TRBJ1-5	CASSFGTHNQPQHF	TGTGCCAGCAGTTTCGGGACACACAATCAGCCCCAGCATTTT
TRBD1	TRBV2	.	TRBJ2-4	CASNGQGKAKNIQYF	TGTGCCAGCAACGGACAGGGAAAAGCCAAAAACATTCAGTACTTC
TRBD1	TRBV7-7	.	TRBJ2-3	CASSLAGTATDTQYF	TGTGCCAGCAGCCTAGCCGGGACAGCAACAGATACGCAGTATTTT
TRBD2	TRBV10-3	.	TRBJ2-3	CAIRSGRALTDTQYF	TGTGCCATCAGGAGCGGGAGGGCCCTCACAGATACGCAGTATTTT
TRBD1	TRBV29-1	.	TRBJ2-1	CSVVWDRQFF	TGCAGCGTTGTGTGGGACAGGCAGTTCTTC
.	TRBV5-4	.	TRBJ1-2	CASSFYTDLNYGYTF	TGTGCCAGCAGCTTTTACACAGACCTTAACTATGGCTACACCTTC
.	TRBV7-2	.	TRBJ1-5	CASSPEAYSNQPQHF	TGTGCCAGCAGCCCGGAGGCTTATAGCAATCAGCCCCAGCATTTT
.	TRBV11-2	.	TRBJ2-7	CASSLESGSDEQYF	TGTGCCAGCAGCTTAGAGTCGGGGAGCGACGAGCAGTACTTC
TRBD2	TRBV13	.	TRBJ2-3	CASSPLGTSGYNQGTDTQYF	TGTGCCAGCAGCCCTCTGGGGACTAGCGGTTATAATCAGGGCACAGATACGCAGTATTTT
.	TRBV6-5	.	TRBJ1-2	CASSYYPSNYGYTF	TGTGCCAGCAGTTACTACCCGAGTAACTATGGCTACACCTTC
TRBD2	TRBV7-2	.	TRBJ2-5	CASVVVREDLETQYF	TGTGCCAGCGTTGTCGTACGGGAGGATTTGGAGACCCAGTACTTC
.	TRBV7-9	.	TRBJ1-1	CASRMGVQGHTEAFF	TGTGCCAGCAGAATGGGGGTTCAGGGGCACACTGAAGCTTTCTTT
TRBD2	TRBV29-1	once	TRBJ2-7	CSVKGGIGYEQYF	TGCAGCGTCAAGGGAGGGATTGGCTACGAGCAGTACTTC
.	TRBV30	.	TRBJ2-1	CAWSIDSSYNEQFF	TGTGCCTGGAGTATAGATAGCTCCTACAATGAGCAGTTCTTC
.	TRBV4-2	.	TRBJ2-1	CASSLITGTSYNEQFF	TGTGCCAGCAGCCTTATAACCGGGACTTCCTACAATGAGCAGTTCTTC
.	TRBV7-9	.	TRBJ2-7	CASRWGSLGEQYF	TGTGCCAGCAGATGGGGCAGCCTGGGGGAGCAGTACTTC
.	TRBV5-1	.	TRBJ1-1	CASSLGGTGLNTEAFF	TGCGCCAGCAGCTTGGGAGGGACTGGCTTGAACACTGAAGCTTTCTTT